This is a list of T cell receptor beta chains from one sample in a study of blood T cell repertoires in COVID-19. Data came from immunoSEQ multiplex PCR; TCRdb stores just in-frame clones and leaves some out. The sample includes about 99,000 clones, 70% to 90% of them seen just once. Sequencing was carried out using peripheral blood. All receptors come from an older woman in a cohort sampled during active or convalescent COVID-19. Both conserved end residues are trimmed from each CDR3. A D gene is named only where the DNA matches it firmly.

D gene	V gene	J gene	CDR3 protein
NA	TRBV29-1	TRBJ1-2	SVETTGNWGYT
TRBD2	TRBV6-5	TRBJ2-7	ASSQPRAGLYEQY
TRBD1	TRBV6-6	TRBJ2-7	ASSDRAAGSYEQY
TRBD1	TRBV3-1/TRBV3-2	TRBJ2-6	ASNRDRGVSGANVLT
NA	TRBV7-2	TRBJ1-2	ASSLDTSANYGYT
NA	TRBV3-1/TRBV3-2	TRBJ1-5	ASSQGGGGPQH
NA	TRBV2	TRBJ1-5	ASSIEVFGQPQH
NA	TRBV20-1	TRBJ1-1	SASSQGSWGILDTEAF
TRBD1	TRBV2	TRBJ2-1	ASSRGRGLDEQF
NA	TRBV6-5	TRBJ1-1	ASHPGRTEAF